This TCR beta chain was retrieved from a study of CD8+ T cells in alopecia areata. Study-level background: It was 6 to 18 months of tofacitinib, and then there were 6 months off drug.

cDNA prepared by RNA extraction and subsequent reverse transcription served as the template for sequencing. The method was immunoSEQ multiplex PCR; TCRdb's version includes in-frame clones alone and lacks a portion of them. The table has tens of thousands of clones, 25% to 35% seen once; the top ten hold 15%. Regarding treatment: oral pan-JAK inhibitor, 5-10 mg twice daily. As concerns this clone: Antigen unknown.

This CDR3 has 13 residues. V was clipped by 4 bases and J by 7 bases, with 13 bases between them. Germline V CDR1 and CDR2: SGHDN, FVKESK. Study-wide points: In lesional scalp, particularly from alopecia totalis/universalis, clonality was higher than in normal scalp.

The chain joins TRBV14 to TRBJ1-1, with D perhaps TRBD1 (6 bases). The receptor was derived from a human donor with alopecia areata. This sample comprised CD8+ T cells sorted from blood, obtained at week 4, from a patient treated with tofacitinib. The CDR3 DNA follows: TGTGCCAGCAGCCTGGGGGGGGCGGTTGAAGCTTTCTTT. The encoded protein is CASSLGGAVEAFF.